The present entry profiles one T cell receptor beta chain with its context. Its matching antigen is unknown. This same CDR3 is encoded by further DNA sequences in the sample. This record comes from a study of shared clonotypes between healthy human individuals. Study-wide background: Every donor yielded three CD4 naive, three CD4 memory, two CD8 naive and one CD8 memory plate.

Study results and caveats: Naive subsets typically showed greater estimated richness than memory subsets.

Every subset's genomic DNA went evenly onto several immunoSEQ plates. Sequenced by immunoSEQ multiplex PCR; TCRdb stores in-frame clones only, minus some. The repertoire has about 2.4 million clones, 85% to 95% of them found once; the top ten carry about 0.13%. The CDR3 spans 12 residues. Per germline, CDR1 MNHEY and CDR2 SVGAGI. V dropped 2 bases and J dropped 6 bases, with 2 bases sitting between them. Material: naive CD4+ T cells sorted from blood. Subset given: CD45RA+ positively selected. The receptor's source is a man aged 18 to 30 in good health. The chain links TRBV6-5 to TRBJ1-6; D unclear. The CDR3 reads CASSYGNSPLHF. CDR3 nucleotides: TGTGCCAGCAGTTACGGTAATTCACCCCTCCACTTT.